This passage covers 21 T cell receptor beta chains from one sample sequenced in a study of blood T cell repertoires in COVID-19. TCRdb's copy holds only in-frame clones and misses some; the assay was immunoSEQ multiplex PCR. The sample holds 400,000 to 500,000 clones; over 75% are singletons and the top ten take 1.5% to 2%. What was sequenced was PBMCs or T cells enriched from blood (not recorded which). These TCRs come from a woman in her thirties or forties who had recovered from COVID-19.

The gene calls are TRBV11-3 and TRBJ2-1; possible D gene TRBD1, 8 bases. The germline V and J ends were trimmed by 5 bases and 9 bases, with 17 bases remaining between them. This CDR3 region has 14 residues. The germline V gene encodes CDR1 SGHNT and CDR2 YENEEA. CDR3 in amino acids: CASSQQGGYVEQFF. In nucleotides, the CDR3 is TGTGCCAGCAGCCAACAGGGGGGGTATGTTGAGCAGTTCTTC.

The genes are TRBV18 and TRBJ2-1; weak D call: TRBD1 (6 bases). This CDR3 spans 15 amino acids. The V end was cut by 2 bases, the J end by 8 bases, with 16 bases between. CDR1 is KGHSH, CDR2 LQKENI, per germline. In DNA form, the CDR3 reads TGTGCCAGCTCACCATTCACAGGGACGACCCATGAGCAGTTCTTC. Residues: CASSPFTGTTHEQFF.

The chain has TRBV18 and TRBJ2-3; no clear D gene. The germline V gene encodes CDR1 KGHSH and CDR2 LQKENI. V gave up 3 bases and J gave up 5 bases, with 6 bases separating them. This CDR3 is built from 12 residues. This CDR3 is CASSPVLDTQYF. DNA for the CDR3: TGTGCCAGCTCACCCGTTTTAGATACGCAGTATTTT.

The V and J genes are TRBV12-3 or TRBV12-4 and TRBJ2-1, with 10 bases fitting TRBD2. The CDR3 has 10 residues. V dropped 6 bases and J dropped 16; count of bases not matched to a gene: 3. CDR3 region: CASSGLAAFF. CDR3 bases: TGTGCCAGCAGCGGACTAGCGGCATTCTTC.

This chain links TRBV7-2 with TRBJ2-2; D might be TRBD1 (6 bases). The germline V gene encodes CDR1 SGHTA and CDR2 FQGNSA. The CDR3 consists of 15 residues. V was clipped by 2 bases and J by 0 bases, with 7 bases between them. CDR3 sequence: CASSLRQANTGELFF. The DNA for the CDR3 is TGTGCCAGCAGCTTACGACAGGCGAACACCGGGGAGCTGTTTTTT.

V usage is TRBV19 and J usage is TRBJ2-7, with TRBD2 identical over 12 bases. This CDR3 comprises 14 residues. Trimming took 4 bases from V and 7 from J; bases not matched to a gene: 5. Germline CDR1 reads LNHDA; CDR2 reads SQIVND (reference sequence). The CDR3 loop reads CASSTSGRAREQYF. CDR3 bases: TGTGCCAGTAGTACTAGCGGGAGGGCGAGAGAGCAGTACTTC.

V usage is TRBV7-6 and J usage is TRBJ2-1; 7 bases align to TRBD2. The CDR3 contains 15 residues. The trim removed 7 bases at V and 5 bases at J, leaving 11 bases unmatched. Germline CDR1 is SGHVS and CDR2 is FNYEAQ. CDR3 protein: CASTESKGLHNEQFF. CDR3 nucleotides: TGTGCCAGCACCGAATCCAAGGGACTACACAATGAGCAGTTCTTC. Filled out from reference TRBV7-6 and TRBJ2-1, the complete variable domain reads GAGVSQSPRYKVTKRGQDVALRCDPISGHVSLYWYRQALGQGPEFLTYFNYEAQQDKSGLPNDRFSAERPEGSISTLTIQRTEQRDSAMYRCASTESKGLHNEQFFGPGTRLTVL.

This chain connects TRBV7-9 to TRBJ1-1; TRBD1 aligns across 7 bases. The CDR3 is 14 residues long. V trimming: 4 bases; J trimming: 2 bases; junction bases outside the gene matches: 4. CDR1 and CDR2 from the germline V gene are SEHNR and FQNEAQ (reference sequence). CDR3 sequence: CASSSGQINTEAFF. CDR3 nucleotide sequence: TGTGCCAGCAGCTCGGGACAGATTAACACTGAAGCTTTCTTT.

The genes are TRBV7-2 and TRBJ2-7, with 9 bases fitting TRBD1. The CDR3 consists of 15 residues. The germline V gene has CDR1 SGHTA and CDR2 FQGNSA. J gave up 2 bases and V 6 bases, and 8 bases lay outside the gene matches. The chain's CDR3 is CASSGPDRGTYEQYF. CDR3 nucleotide sequence: TGTGCCAGCAGTGGGCCGGACAGGGGTACCTACGAGCAGTACTTC.

The CDR3 DNA follows: TGTGCCAGTAGATGGGGACAGGGTAACACCGGGGAGCTGTTTTTT. Its protein is CASRWGQGNTGELFF. The chain carries TRBV19 and TRBJ2-2, with 9 bases matching TRBD1. J was trimmed by 2 bases and V by 6 bases; bases with no gene match: 4. In germline, CDR1 is LNHDA, CDR2 SQIVND (reference sequence). The CDR3 is made up of 15 amino acids. The whole variable domain, filled in from reference TRBV19 and TRBJ2-2, reads DGGITQSPKYLFRKEGQNVTLSCEQNLNHDAMYWYRQDPGQGLRLIYYSQIVNDFQKGDIAEGYSVSREKKESFPLTVTSAQKNPTAFYLCASRWGQGNTGELFFGEGSRLTVL.

The rearrangement uses TRBV4-3 and TRBJ1-1, with 8 positions matching TRBD1. There are 16 residues in the CDR3. Trimming took 1 base from V and 5 from J; bases not matched to a gene: 9. Germline V CDR1 and CDR2: LGHNA, YSLEER. The CDR3 DNA reads as TGCGCCAGCAGCCAAGGACAGGGGAGGGGTTCGACTGAAGCTTTCTTT. Amino acids: CASSQGQGRGSTEAFF.

The V call is TRBV5-1, the J call TRBJ2-7, with 9 nucleotides matching TRBD1. CDR1 is SGHRS, CDR2 YFSETQ, per germline. CDR3 length equals 16 residues. J lost 0 bases, V lost 3 bases, and 7 bases had no gene match. In DNA form, the CDR3 reads TGCGCCAGCAGCTGGGCCGGGACAGGGACCTCCTACGAGCAGTACTTC. It translates to CASSWAGTGTSYEQYF.

This chain links TRBV6-2 or TRBV6-3 with TRBJ2-2; no clear D. Germline assignment: CDR1 MNHEY and CDR2 SVGEGT. The CDR3 spans 15 residues. V lost 5 bases to trimming and J lost 5 bases, with 15 bases between them. The CDR3 nucleotides read TGTGCCAGCAGTGAGATAGTGGGCTGGACCGGGGAGCTGTTTTTT. Translation: CASSEIVGWTGELFF.

The chain uses TRBV7-2 and TRBJ2-3, with TRBD2 matching 7 bases. The CDR3 consists of 18 residues. Looked up from germline, CDR1 is SGHTA and CDR2 is FQGNSA. V lost 2 bases to trimming and J lost 4 bases; unmatched junction nucleotides: 15. CDR3 coding DNA: TGTGCCAGCAGCTTAAACCCCCCTGGCGGGAGTAGCTCAGATACGCAGTATTTT. It encodes CASSLNPPGGSSSDTQYF.

The CDR3 DNA reads as TGTGCCAGCAGCTTTAGCGGGAGGGGGGGCACAGATACGCAGTATTTT. Translated: CASSFSGRGGTDTQYF. V is TRBV7-2 and J is TRBJ2-3; 11 nucleotides align to TRBD2. From germline, CDR1 is SGHTA and CDR2 FQGNSA. The CDR3 loop spans 16 amino acids. V lost 3 bases and J lost 1; bases outside the gene matches: 3.

V is TRBV6-1 and J is TRBJ2-7; a weak D match, TRBD1 (5 bases). Germline V gene lookup returns CDR1 MNHNS and CDR2 SASEGT. V lost 4 bases, J lost 1 base, and 17 bases lay in between. The CDR3 is 16 amino acids. The CDR3 loop is CASSASTQGWSYEQYF. CDR3 nucleotides: TGTGCCAGCAGTGCCTCGACCCAGGGATGGTCCTACGAGCAGTACTTC.

The V and J genes are TRBV7-2 and TRBJ1-1, with D hard to call. Germline CDR1 reads SGHTA; CDR2 reads FQGNSA. Trimming pared 5 bases from V and 5 bases from J, leaving 12 bases between. The CDR3 consists of 13 residues. In DNA form, the CDR3 reads TGTGCCAGCAGCGCCTCAACGGGGACTGAAGCTTTCTTT. It is translated as CASSASTGTEAFF.

This clone was detected only once. This chain links TRBV5-6 with TRBJ2-1; 7 nucleotides match TRBD2. CDR1 and CDR2 (germline): SGHDT, YYEEEE. This CDR3 has 16 amino acids. The V and J ends lost 3 bases and 0 bases, in that order; junction bases with no gene match: 6. CDR3 nucleotides: TGTGCCAGCAGCTCAAGCGGGACTAACTCCTACAATGAGCAGTTCTTC. Translated, it gives CASSSSGTNSYNEQFF.

This chain connects TRBV6-5 to TRBJ1-2; 11 bases match TRBD1. Germline CDR1 MNHEY, CDR2 SVGAGI. This CDR3 has 12 residues. After removal of 6 bases from V and 8 bases from J, the junction contained 2 bases not matched to a gene. The CDR3 DNA is TGTGCCAGCAGAGGGACAGGGGGAGGCTACACCTTC. Amino acid sequence: CASRGTGGGYTF.

As regards this clone: One end of the junction is discordant with germline, which a read error may explain. The rearrangement links TRBV19 to TRBJ1-1, with 9 bases aligning to TRBD1. The CDR3 runs to 17 residues. CDR1 is LNHDA and CDR2 is SQIVND in the germline V gene (reference sequence). The CDR3 region is CATSGTGWILSNTEAFF. CDR3 nucleotide sequence: TGTGCCACTAGTGGGACAGGGTGGATTTTGAGTAACACTGAAGCTTTCTTT.

This clone turned up a few times. The chain employs TRBV27 and TRBJ2-4, with TRBD2 identical over 13 bases. V dropped 0 bases and J dropped 9; count of bases not matched to a gene: 17. This CDR3 is built from 20 residues. Germline V gives CDR1 MNHEY, CDR2 SMNVEV (reference sequence). Here the CDR3 reads CASSLSVYTGLAGVRGIQYF. The CDR3 coding sequence is TGTGCCAGCAGTTTATCGGTTTATACCGGACTAGCGGGAGTACGCGGCATTCAGTACTTC.